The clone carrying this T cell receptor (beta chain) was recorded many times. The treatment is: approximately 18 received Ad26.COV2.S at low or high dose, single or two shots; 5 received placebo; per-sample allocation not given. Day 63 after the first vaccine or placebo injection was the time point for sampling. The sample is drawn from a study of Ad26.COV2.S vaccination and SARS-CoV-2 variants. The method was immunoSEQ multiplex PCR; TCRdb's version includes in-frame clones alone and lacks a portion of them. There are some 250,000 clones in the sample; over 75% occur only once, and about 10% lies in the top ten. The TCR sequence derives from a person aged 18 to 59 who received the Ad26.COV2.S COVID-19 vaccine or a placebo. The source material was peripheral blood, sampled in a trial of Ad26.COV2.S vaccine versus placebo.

CDR3 nucleotide sequence: TGTGCCAGCTCACCCGGGACAGGGCACGAGCAGTACTTC. Translation gives CASSPGTGHEQYF. J is TRBJ2-7 and V is TRBV18; TRBD1 aligns across 9 bases. With V trimmed by 3 bases and J by 5 bases, 2 bases remained unmatched. CDR1 and CDR2 from the germline V gene are KGHSH and LQKENI. The CDR3 totals 13 residues.